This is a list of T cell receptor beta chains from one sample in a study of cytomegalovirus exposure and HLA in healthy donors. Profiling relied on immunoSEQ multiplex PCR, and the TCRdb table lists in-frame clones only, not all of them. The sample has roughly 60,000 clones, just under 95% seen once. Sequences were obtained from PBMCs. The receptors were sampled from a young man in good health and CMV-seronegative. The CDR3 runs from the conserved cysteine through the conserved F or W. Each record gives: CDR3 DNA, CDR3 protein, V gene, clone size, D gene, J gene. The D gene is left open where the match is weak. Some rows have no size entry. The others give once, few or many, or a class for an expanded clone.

TGTGCCAGCAGCTGGGGGGGAGGGACAGATACGCAGTATTTT CASSWGGGTDTQYF TRBV5-4 NA TRBD2 TRBJ2-3
TGTGCCAGCAGTGAATTAGAAAATGTTGGAGAGACCCAGTACTTC CASSELENVGETQYF TRBV25-1 NA NA TRBJ2-5
TGCGCCAGCAGCCCGGACGGGACAGGGGGCGCGGACACGCAGTATTTT CASSPDGTGGADTQYF TRBV5-1 NA TRBD1 TRBJ2-3
TGTGCCAGCAGCTTACGGGCTAGCGGGAGTCTCGGGCGGACCGGGGAGCTGTTTTTT CASSLRASGSLGRTGELFF TRBV11-2 NA TRBD2 TRBJ2-2
TGTGCCAGTAGTATTAACAGGGGGTTTGGCTACACCTTC CASSINRGFGYTF TRBV19 NA TRBD1 TRBJ1-2
TGTGCCAGCAGTTACTCGATGGCCACAGATACGCAGTATTTT CASSYSMATDTQYF TRBV6-5 NA NA TRBJ2-3
TGTGCTAGTGGTTTTTTATGGCAGGGAATAGATGGACGCAAGCCCCAGCATTTT CASGFLWQGIDGRKPQHF TRBV12-5 NA NA TRBJ1-5
TGTGCCAGCAGTCGACAGGGCGCCGGGGAGCTGTTTTTT CASSRQGAGELFF TRBV2 NA TRBD1 TRBJ2-2
TGTGCCAGCAGTGAAGGGCAGACAGTACCCAATGGCTACACCTTC CASSEGQTVPNGYTF TRBV2 NA NA TRBJ1-2
TGTGCCAGCAGTGAAACCGGGACAGGGACCTACGAGCAGTACTTC CASSETGTGTYEQYF TRBV6-1 NA TRBD1 TRBJ2-7
TGTGCCACTCGACGTGGGACAGGGGGAACCTACGAGCAGTACTTC CATRRGTGGTYEQYF TRBV19 NA TRBD1 TRBJ2-7
TGTGCCAGCACTCTAATCGGGGGAGCCGGGGAGCTGTTTTTT CASTLIGGAGELFF TRBV6-5 once NA TRBJ2-2
TGTGCCAGCAGCAAGACAACAGGGAACTATGGCTACACCTTC CASSKTTGNYGYTF TRBV25-1 NA NA TRBJ1-2
TGCGCCAGCAGCCCCGGGACAGGAGATGGAGCGAGATATGGCTACACCTTC CASSPGTGDGARYGYTF TRBV5-1 NA TRBD1 TRBJ1-2
TGTGCCAGAAGCCTGACTAGCGGGAGTAACACCTACGAGCAGTACTTC CARSLTSGSNTYEQYF TRBV5-3 NA TRBD2 TRBJ2-7
TGTGCCTGGAGTTCGACTAGCGGGAGGAGAGAGCAGTACTTC CAWSSTSGRREQYF TRBV30 NA TRBD2 TRBJ2-7
TGTGCCAGCGTCACTAGGCCCAGCTCCTACAATGAGCAGTTCTTC CASVTRPSSYNEQFF TRBV6-1 NA NA TRBJ2-1
TGTGCCAGCGAGGTGGACACTGAAGCTTTCTTT CASEVDTEAFF TRBV6-1 NA NA TRBJ1-1
TGTGCCTGGAGTGTTGGCATAAACACCGGGGAGCTGTTTTTT CAWSVGINTGELFF TRBV30 NA NA TRBJ2-2
TGTGCCAGCAGGTTCGGGGTAGGGCCTCAGCCCCAGCATTTT CASRFGVGPQPQHF TRBV28 few NA TRBJ1-5
TGTGCCAGCAGCCAAGGGACTCCACCCTACGAGCAGTACTTC CASSQGTPPYEQYF TRBV14 NA NA TRBJ2-7
TGCGCCAGCAGTCCCCCGGGACTAGCGGGTTGGAATGAGCAGTTCTTC CASSPPGLAGWNEQFF TRBV10-2 NA TRBD2 TRBJ2-1
TGTGCCATCAGTGACGGAATGGGCTCCACCGGGGAGCTGTTTTTT CAISDGMGSTGELFF TRBV10-3 NA NA TRBJ2-2
TGTGCCAGCAGCCCTAGTGTAGATGGGGGCCTGGTACGGGAGCTGTTTTTT CASSPSVDGGLVRELFF TRBV9 few NA TRBJ2-2
TGTGCCAGCAGCCGTGGTTTTTCGGGAAGCCACACAGATACGCAGTATTTT CASSRGFSGSHTDTQYF TRBV27 NA NA TRBJ2-3
TGTGCCTGGAGTATGCTGGGGACAAAAACCTACGAGCAGTACTTC CAWSMLGTKTYEQYF TRBV30 NA NA TRBJ2-7
TGTGCCAGCCAGGGGCTTGGCGGGCAGCCCCAGCATTTT CASQGLGGQPQHF TRBV7-9 NA NA TRBJ1-5
TGTGCCAGCAGTCCGTCGAATCAGCCCCAGCATTTT CASSPSNQPQHF TRBV28 few NA TRBJ1-5
TGTGCCAGCAGCTTAAAGCGGGCGGATTCCACAGATACGCAGTATTTT CASSLKRADSTDTQYF TRBV7-2 NA NA TRBJ2-3
TGTGCCAGCAGCTTGGGGCAGTCCAATCAGCCCCAGCATTTT CASSLGQSNQPQHF TRBV5-6 NA NA TRBJ1-5
TGCGCCAGCAGCTCGCTAGCGGGAGGGACTTACAATGAGCAGTTCTTC CASSSLAGGTYNEQFF TRBV5-1 NA TRBD2 TRBJ2-1
TGCGCCAGCAGCTTGGGAGGTGGGTCGTCCAACTATGGCTACACCTTC CASSLGGGSSNYGYTF TRBV5-1 NA NA TRBJ1-2
TGTGCCAGCAGCTGGACAGGGGCGAACACCGGGGAGCTGTTTTTT CASSWTGANTGELFF TRBV7-6 NA TRBD1 TRBJ2-2
TGTGCCAGCAAGCAAGGGAGGTCCGAAAAACTGTTTTTT CASKQGRSEKLFF TRBV2 NA NA TRBJ1-4
TGCGCCAGCAGCTTGCAGGGACTAGTCTTTAATGAGCAGTTCTTC CASSLQGLVFNEQFF TRBV5-1 NA TRBD2 TRBJ2-1
TGTGCCAGCAGCTTAGCACAGGGGGTGGAAGCTTTCTTT CASSLAQGVEAFF TRBV7-9 NA TRBD1 TRBJ1-1
TGTGCCAGTAGTATAGCAGCAGGGAACACTGAAGCTTTCTTT CASSIAAGNTEAFF TRBV19 NA NA TRBJ1-1
TGCGCCAGCAGACCGGGGGGACAGGGCCAAGAGACCCAGTACTTC CASRPGGQGQETQYF TRBV5-1 NA TRBD1 TRBJ2-5
TGTGCCAGCAGCCCGGGGTCGGGGAGCACAGATACGCAGTATTTT CASSPGSGSTDTQYF TRBV7-3 NA NA TRBJ2-3
TGTGCCAGCAGCGAGGGACTTCTCGGCCCAGATACGCAGTATTTT CASSEGLLGPDTQYF TRBV11-2 NA NA TRBJ2-3
TGTGCCACCACCGGAGGGATAATGAACACTGAAGCTTTCTTT CATTGGIMNTEAFF TRBV2 NA NA TRBJ1-1
TGTGCCAGCAGCTTAGGGGACAGTAGAGAGGGCGGTGAGCAGTTCTTC CASSLGDSREGGEQFF TRBV7-3 NA TRBD1 TRBJ2-1
TGTGCCTGGAGTGTACGAGGCTCTGGAAACACCATATATTTT CAWSVRGSGNTIYF TRBV30 NA NA TRBJ1-3
TGTGCCATGGGACGGGAGGGGGGAAATGAGCAGTTCTTC CAMGREGGNEQFF TRBV10-3 NA TRBD2 TRBJ2-1
TGTGCCACCAGCAGTCCCCTAGCGGACATAGACAATGAGCAGTTCTTC CATSSPLADIDNEQFF TRBV15 NA TRBD2 TRBJ2-1